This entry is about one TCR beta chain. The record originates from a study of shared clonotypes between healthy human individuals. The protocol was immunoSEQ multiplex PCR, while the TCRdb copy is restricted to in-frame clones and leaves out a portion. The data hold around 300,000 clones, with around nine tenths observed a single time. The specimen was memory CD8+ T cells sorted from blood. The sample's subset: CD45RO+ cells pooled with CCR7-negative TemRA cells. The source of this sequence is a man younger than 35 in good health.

The CDR3 sequence: CASTRLAGGTDTQYF. CDR3 in DNA: TGTGCCAGCACCCGACTAGCGGGGGGGACAGATACGCAGTATTTT. The chain carries TRBV28 and TRBJ2-3; 14 bases are a match to TRBD2. Germline CDR1 is MDHEN and CDR2 is SYDVKM. The CDR3 runs 15 residues. Trimming removed 7 bases from V and 3 bases from J; junction bases left unmatched: 3. Full variable domain (missing parts from reference TRBV28 and TRBJ2-3): DVKVTQSSRYLVKRTGEKVFLECVQDMDHENMFWYRQDPGLGLRLIYFSYDVKMKEKGDIPEGYSVSREKKERFSLILESASTNQTSMYLCASTRLAGGTDTQYFGPGTRLTVL.